These T cell receptor beta chains were read from a single sample in a study of blood T cell repertoires in COVID-19. TCRdb's copy holds only in-frame clones and misses some; the assay was immunoSEQ multiplex PCR. The table has about 220,000 clones, 80% to 85% seen once. The sequenced sample was peripheral blood. Every receptor here comes from a human donor in a cohort sampled during active COVID-19. CDR3s include the opening cysteine and the closing phenylalanine or tryptophan. D genes are given only for firm matches. Rows give clone size only sometimes, using once, few, many, or a class for an expanded clone.

-,TRBJ2-7,-,TRBV29-1,CSVEASYSYEQYF,TGCAGCGTTGAGGCTAGTTATTCCTACGAGCAGTACTTC
-,TRBJ1-5,-,TRBV28,CARRQVLNQPQHF,TGTGCCAGAAGACAGGTCCTAAATCAGCCCCAGCATTTT
TRBD1,TRBJ2-7,-,TRBV6-1,CASSEWGTGVYEQYF,TGTGCCAGCAGTGAATGGGGGACAGGGGTTTACGAGCAGTACTTC
TRBD1,TRBJ2-7,-,TRBV10-2,CASNDRGQVNEQYF,TGCGCCAGCAACGACAGGGGGCAAGTAAACGAGCAGTACTTC
-,TRBJ1-1,-,TRBV6-5,CASILRPEMNTEAFF,TGTGCCAGCATCCTGAGGCCAGAGATGAACACTGAAGCTTTCTTT
-,TRBJ2-5,-,TRBV5-1,CASSIGRGKETQYF,TGCGCCAGCAGCATAGGCAGGGGTAAGGAGACCCAGTACTTC
-,TRBJ1-2,-,TRBV6-1,CASSEASRARYGYTF,TGTGCCAGCAGTGAAGCATCCAGGGCCCGCTATGGCTACACCTTC
TRBD1,TRBJ1-2,few,TRBV5-1,CASSSDRGREGYTF,TGCGCCAGCAGCTCGGACAGGGGGCGCGAAGGCTACACCTTC
-,TRBJ2-7,-,TRBV7-3,CASSLSGDSYEQYF,TGTGCCAGCAGCCTTAGCGGTGACTCCTACGAGCAGTACTTC
-,TRBJ1-2,-,TRBV5-4,CASSLAGGAGYGYTF,TGTGCCAGCAGCTTGGCGGGGGGCGCTGGCTATGGCTACACCTTC
-,TRBJ1-2,-,TRBV6-6,CASSYREVAYGYTF,TGTGCCAGCAGTTACAGGGAGGTGGCCTATGGCTACACCTTC
TRBD1,TRBJ2-7,-,TRBV23-1,CASSPRGIEQYF,TGCGCCAGCAGCCCCAGGGGGATCGAGCAGTACTTC
TRBD2,TRBJ2-1,-,TRBV27,CASSLYLLAGGPAGEQFF,TGTGCCAGCAGTTTATATCTCCTAGCGGGAGGGCCGGCTGGAGAGCAGTTCTTC
-,TRBJ1-3,-,TRBV27,CASSPASGYGNTIYF,TGTGCCAGCAGTCCCGCTTCAGGGTATGGAAACACCATATATTTT
TRBD1,TRBJ1-5,-,TRBV28,CASSFGTGVVQPQHF,TGTGCCAGCAGTTTCGGGACAGGGGTAGTTCAGCCCCAGCATTTT
TRBD2,TRBJ2-3,-,TRBV7-2,CASSLERLAIFTDTQYF,TGTGCCAGCAGCTTAGAAAGACTAGCCATCTTCACAGATACGCAGTATTTT
-,TRBJ1-5,few,TRBV21-1,CASSKVSHRGVGQPQHF,TGTGCCAGCAGCAAAGTGTCGCACAGGGGAGTAGGTCAGCCCCAGCATTTT
TRBD1,TRBJ1-5,-,TRBV19,CASSYRGGSNQPQHF,TGTGCCAGTAGTTACAGGGGGGGATCCAATCAGCCCCAGCATTTT
-,TRBJ2-7,-,TRBV11-1,CASSPKGLRSSYEQYF,TGTGCCAGCAGCCCGAAGGGACTTCGGAGCTCCTACGAGCAGTACTTC
-,TRBJ1-4,once,TRBV4-3,CASSQEGGAREKLFF,TGCGCCAGCAGCCAAGAGGGGGGGGCAAGGGAAAAACTGTTTTTT
-,TRBJ2-3,-,TRBV19,CASSMALTDTQYF,TGTGCCAGTAGTATGGCTCTCACAGATACGCAGTATTTT
-,TRBJ1-4,once,TRBV2,CASSEPGVASNEKLFF,TGTGCCAGCAGTGAACCGGGGGTGGCCTCTAATGAAAAACTGTTTTTT
-,TRBJ2-7,-,TRBV25-1,CASSTTGRTYEQYF,TGTGCCAGCAGTACGACAGGGAGGACCTACGAGCAGTACTTC
-,TRBJ2-7,-,TRBV21-1,CASSFEVDIPFGGVGSYEQYF,TGTGCCAGCAGCTTCGAGGTGGATATCCCGTTCGGGGGGGTGGGCTCCTACGAGCAGTACTTC
-,TRBJ2-6,-,TRBV28,CASSLSGANVLTF,TGTGCCAGCAGCCTCTCTGGGGCCAACGTCCTGACTTTC
-,TRBJ2-5,-,TRBV6-5,CASRVAPALETQYF,TGTGCCAGCAGGGTGGCCCCCGCTCTGGAGACCCAGTACTTC
-,TRBJ1-1,-,TRBV27,CASSFAGPNTEAFF,TGTGCCAGCAGTTTTGCGGGACCCAACACTGAAGCTTTCTTT
TRBD2,TRBJ2-7,-,TRBV5-1,CASSNPGLPLGEQYF,TGCGCCAGCAGCAACCCGGGACTACCTTTAGGCGAGCAGTACTTC
TRBD2,TRBJ2-6,-,TRBV28,CASISSPPSGSPGANVLTF,TGTGCCAGCATCTCTAGCCCCCCTAGCGGGTCGCCTGGGGCCAACGTCCTGACTTTC
TRBD1,TRBJ1-5,-,TRBV5-1,CASSEAGQGGQPQHF,TGCGCCAGCAGCGAAGCGGGACAGGGTGGGCAGCCCCAGCATTTT
TRBD2,TRBJ2-3,-,TRBV28,CASREGLAGDTQYF,TGTGCCAGCAGGGAGGGACTAGCGGGAGATACGCAGTATTTT
-,TRBJ2-7,once,TRBV30,CAWRSRGATYEQYF,TGTGCCTGGAGATCCAGGGGGGCGACCTACGAGCAGTACTTC
-,TRBJ2-3,-,TRBV27,CASSLSRRTDTQYF,TGTGCCAGCAGTTTATCGAGGCGCACAGATACGCAGTATTTT
TRBD2,TRBJ2-7,-,TRBV5-1,CASSPRTSGPHEQYF,TGCGCCAGCAGCCCCCGGACTAGCGGCCCCCACGAGCAGTACTTC
-,TRBJ1-5,-,TRBV6-5,CASTTGRTSNQPQHF,TGTGCCAGCACCACGGGAAGGACTAGCAATCAGCCCCAGCATTTT
TRBD1,TRBJ1-5,-,TRBV7-8,CASSLKQGEVSNQPQHF,TGTGCCAGCAGTTTAAAACAGGGGGAAGTTAGCAATCAGCCCCAGCATTTT
TRBD1,TRBJ2-7,few,TRBV5-1,CASSSRDRGIYEQYF,TGCGCCAGCAGCTCCCGGGACAGGGGTATCTACGAGCAGTACTTC
-,TRBJ1-1,-,TRBV6-6,CASSYGGVNTEAFF,TGTGCCAGCAGTTACGGGGGGGTGAACACTGAAGCTTTCTTT
-,TRBJ2-7,-,TRBV10-3,CAISKGDTQNEQYF,TGTGCCATCAGTAAGGGGGACACCCAGAACGAGCAGTACTTC
-,TRBJ1-1,-,TRBV5-5,CASSRGGDSEAFF,TGTGCCAGCAGCAGGGGAGGTGATAGTGAAGCTTTCTTT
TRBD2,TRBJ2-7,-,TRBV28,CASSSPFGGGRAGNF,TGTGCCAGCAGTTCCCCCTTCGGGGGCGGGAGGGCAGGGAACTTC
TRBD2,TRBJ2-7,-,TRBV4-2,CASTQGVAGGPVKEQYF,TGTGCCAGCACCCAAGGGGTAGCGGGAGGGCCAGTAAAAGAGCAGTACTTC
-,TRBJ1-4,-,TRBV7-9,CASSLSGNEKLFF,TGTGCCAGCAGCTTATCAGGGAATGAAAAACTGTTTTTT
-,TRBJ2-7,-,TRBV3-1/TRBV3-2,CASSQDGRAYEQYF,TGTGCCAGCAGCCAAGATGGCAGGGCCTACGAGCAGTACTTC
TRBD1,TRBJ2-7,few,TRBV7-2,CASSSTGGPYEQYF,TGTGCCAGCAGCTCCACAGGGGGACCCTACGAGCAGTACTTC
-,TRBJ2-7,-,TRBV5-4,CASSSEGRGNSYEQYF,TGTGCCAGCAGCTCCGAAGGAAGGGGTAATTCCTACGAGCAGTACTTC
TRBD1,TRBJ2-1,-,TRBV9,CASSDDRGGNEQFF,TGTGCCAGCAGCGACGACAGGGGGGGAAATGAGCAGTTCTTC